The TCR beta chain under discussion was sequenced for a study of control samples from healthy donors and cancer patients. TCRdb's copy holds only in-frame clones and misses some; the assay was immunoSEQ multiplex PCR. Of 48,000 or so clones in the sample, roughly 92% were seen once. V was cut by 7 bases and J by 5 bases, with 15 bases left in between. Germline V gene sequence: CDR1 ENHRY, CDR2 SYGVKD. CDR3 size: 13 residues. This TCR was recovered from a woman aged 45-60 years with head and neck cancer. The sample was PBMCs. This chain links TRBV10-3 with TRBJ2-7; D not certain. DNA of the CDR3: TGTGCCATCAAAGGCTCTAGTAAGCACGAGCAGTACTTC. It is translated as CAIKGSSKHEQYF.